This TCR beta chain was recorded in a study of cytomegalovirus exposure and HLA in healthy donors. This cohort consisted of healthy bone marrow donors. Primers: 60 Vbeta forward and 13 Jbeta reverse. Generated by immunoSEQ multiplex PCR, the TCRdb table keeps only in-frame clones and is missing some. The data contain roughly 230,000 clones, around 83% of them singletons. Whole-study findings and limits: The authors assumed roughly uniform sequencing depth across donors for presence/absence analyses. Accurate HLA-A and HLA-B prediction from TCR beta sequences was reported for most subjects.

The length of the CDR3 is 14 residues. Trimming took 5 bases from V and 6 from J, leaving 16 bases between them. The germline gives CDR1 SGHVS, CDR2 FQNEAQ. Comments on this clone: Its cognate antigen is unknown.

The chain recombines TRBV7-8 with TRBJ1-2; the D gene is possibly TRBD1 (6 bases). Sequenced input: PBMCs. The clonotype originates from a girl aged 2 to 10 in good health and CMV-seronegative. The CDR3 sequence: CASSQGQTSNGYTF. The CDR3 DNA follows: TGTGCCAGCAGCCAGGGACAAACAAGCAATGGCTACACCTTC.